These 22 T cell receptor beta chains came from one sample sequenced in a study of T cell responses to AZD1222 COVID-19 vaccine. Assay used: immunoSEQ multiplex PCR; TCRdb lists only in-frame clones, some missing. In the table there are approximately 61,000 clones, 81% of which are singletons. Sequencing was performed on peripheral blood, taken 28 days after the second AZD1222 dose. The receptors here all came from an adult who received the AZD1222 COVID-19 vaccine.

This clone was recorded many times. The J gene is TRBJ2-7, the V gene TRBV2; TRBD2 matches at 8 bases. Trimming at V came to 8 bases and at J to 2 bases, leaving 8 bases not matched to a gene. Germline-derived CDR1 and CDR2 are SNHLY and FYNNEI. CDR3 length: 14 amino acids. The CDR3 here is CASRREGTTYEQYF. The CDR3 bases are TGTGCCAGCCGCCGGGAGGGGACCACCTACGAGCAGTACTTC.

The V gene is TRBV4-2, the J gene TRBJ1-3, with TRBD1 matching over 9 bases. This CDR3 region has 16 residues. With V trimmed by 1 base and J by 4 bases, 5 bases remained unmatched. CDR1 LGHNA and CDR2 YNFKEQ come from the germline V gene. In nucleotides, the CDR3 is TGTGCCAGCAGCCAAGTTGGGGGACAGGGCGGAAACACCATATATTTT. It translates to CASSQVGGQGGNTIYF.

The chain uses TRBV5-1 and TRBJ2-3, with 9 bases lining up with TRBD2. This CDR3 region has 16 residues. The germline V gene encodes CDR1 SGHRS and CDR2 YFSETQ. V was pared by 4 bases and J by 1 base, with 7 bases of the junction left unmatched. DNA of the CDR3: TGCGCCAGCAGCCCAGCAGTAGCGGGGGGCACAGATACGCAGTATTTT. This encodes CASSPAVAGGTDTQYF. The full variable domain, in which reference TRBV5-1 and TRBJ2-3 provide the parts outside the CDR3, is KAGVTQTPRYLIKTRGQQVTLSCSPISGHRSVSWYQQTPGQGLQFLFEYFSETQRNKGNFPGRFSGRQFSNSRSEMNVSTLELGDSALYLCASSPAVAGGTDTQYFGPGTRLTVL.

This rearrangement joins TRBV6-2 or TRBV6-3 to TRBJ2-3; D gene uncertain. The CDR3 runs to 13 residues. The V gene lost 2 bases and the J gene lost 3 bases, with 6 bases spanning the gap. Germline V gives CDR1 MNHEY, CDR2 SVGEGT. CDR3 sequence (DNA): TGTGCCAGCAGTTACGTGGAAACAGATACGCAGTATTTT. It is translated as CASSYVETDTQYF.

This clone was counted once. This chain joins TRBV3-1 (or the pseudogene TRBV3-2) and TRBJ2-6; the D gene is possibly TRBD2 (5 bases). The germline V and J ends were trimmed by 9 bases and 7 bases, with 16 bases remaining between them. The germline gives CDR1 LGHDT, CDR2 YNNKEL (reference sequence). The CDR3 sequence is 14 residues long. The CDR3 region is CASSRLADANVLTF. CDR3 DNA sequence: TGTGCCAGTTCCCGGCTAGCCGATGCCAACGTCCTGACTTTC.

This clone was seen only once. V usage is TRBV7-2 and J usage is TRBJ2-5; D gene unclear. The length of the CDR3 is 15 residues. V was pared by 0 bases and J by 3 bases, with 11 bases between. Germline values: CDR1 SGHTA, CDR2 FQGNSA. The DNA for the CDR3 is TGTGCCAGCAGCTTAGCTTTCCGGCTAAAAGAGACCCAGTACTTC. Protein sequence: CASSLAFRLKETQYF.

This clone was recorded only once. Here the CDR3 reads CSVESRDNEQFF. Here the CDR3 DNA reads TGCAGCGTTGAAAGCAGGGACAATGAGCAGTTCTTC. V is TRBV29-1 and J is TRBJ2-1, with TRBD1 as a possible D gene (5 bases). CDR1 SQVTM and CDR2 ANQGSEA come from the germline V gene. This CDR3 spans 12 amino acids. With 2 bases removed from V and 5 bases from J, the gap between germline ends came to 7 bases.

The chain combines TRBV19 with TRBJ2-3; D is possibly TRBD2 (7 bases). The CDR3 spans 15 residues. Germline CDR1 is LNHDA and CDR2 is SQIVND (reference sequence). V was shortened by 5 bases and J by 4 bases, with 16 bases between the two germline ends. CDR3 in amino acids: CASSRGAGTPDTQYF. The CDR3 DNA reads as TGTGCCAGTAGTCGGGGGGCGGGAACCCCAGATACGCAGTATTTT.

The CDR3 here is CASSSLRTGRTDTQYF. In DNA form, the CDR3 reads TGTGCCAGCAGTTCACTGAGGACAGGGAGAACAGATACGCAGTATTTT. The chain joins TRBV27 to TRBJ2-3, with 8 bases fitting TRBD1. Germline CDR1 is MNHEY and CDR2 is SMNVEV (reference sequence). This CDR3 region has 16 residues. V dropped 4 bases and J dropped 3; count of bases not matched to a gene: 9.

The sample holds one count of this clone. The chain has TRBV28 and TRBJ1-3, with D hard to call. V was cut by 2 bases and J by 11 bases, with 16 bases left in between. Per the germline V gene, CDR1 is MDHEN and CDR2 is SYDVKM. CDR3 length: 14 residues. The CDR3 sequence: CASSLAGGGNPIYF. CDR3 coding DNA: TGTGCCAGCAGTTTAGCGGGTGGTGGAAATCCCATATATTTT. The full variable domain, completed using reference TRBV28 and TRBJ1-3, is DVKVTQSSRYLVKRTGEKVFLECVQDMDHENMFWYRQDPGLGLRLIYFSYDVKMKEKGDIPEGYSVSREKKERFSLILESASTNQTSMYLCASSLAGGGNPIYFGEGSWLTVV.

This sequence joins TRBV7-2 and TRBJ1-5; D is unclear. V lost 5 bases to trimming and J lost 4 bases, with 12 bases between them. This CDR3 is built from 14 residues. Germline V gives CDR1 SGHTA, CDR2 FQGNSA. Here the CDR3 reads CASSVGLNNQPQHF. In DNA form, the CDR3 reads TGTGCCAGCAGCGTAGGGCTGAATAATCAGCCCCAGCATTTT.

V gene TRBV11-2 combines with J gene TRBJ2-1, with TRBD2 identical over 8 bases. V was clipped by 1 base and J by 8 bases; unmatched bases: 16. Germline loops: CDR1 SGHAT, CDR2 FQNNGV. The CDR3 sequence is 18 residues long. The CDR3 DNA sequence: TGTGCCAGCAGCTTAGGAGGGGGATGGACGGGAGGGGAGCATGAGCAGTTCTTC. It specifies CASSLGGGWTGGEHEQFF. Together with reference TRBV11-2 and TRBJ2-1, the CDR3 gives the full variable domain: EAGVAQSPRYKIIEKRQSVAFWCNPISGHATLYWYQQILGQGPKLLIQFQNNGVVDDSQLPKDRFSAERLKGVDSTLKIQPAKLEDSAVYLCASSLGGGWTGGEHEQFFGPGTRLTVL.

This chain uses TRBV19 with TRBJ1-5; D gene uncertain. There are 13 residues in the CDR3. Germline CDR1 LNHDA, CDR2 SQIVND (reference sequence). V lost 2 bases and J 3 bases, leaving 5 bases between the germline ends. The CDR3 region is CASSIQINQPQHF. The CDR3 nucleotides read TGTGCCAGTAGTATACAGATCAATCAGCCCCAGCATTTT.

This clone was picked up a small number of times. The V and J genes are TRBV3-1 (or the pseudogene TRBV3-2) and TRBJ1-5, with D possibly matching TRBD1 (6 bases). Germline V lookup: CDR1 LGHDT, CDR2 YNNKEL (reference sequence). The germline V and J ends were trimmed by 4 bases and 4 bases, with 11 bases remaining between them. This CDR3 has 14 residues. The CDR3 DNA is TGTGCCAGCAGCCCAGGGGTCAGGAATCAGCCCCAGCATTTT. Its protein product is CASSPGVRNQPQHF.

The rearrangement links TRBV28 to TRBJ2-7; TRBD1 matches at 8 bases. V lost 3 bases to trimming and J lost 5 bases; unmatched junction nucleotides: 6. Germline loops: CDR1 MDHEN, CDR2 SYDVKM. The length of the CDR3 is 14 residues. In DNA, the CDR3 is TGTGCCAGCAGTTTGGGGACAGGTATCGACGAGCAGTACTTC. As protein: CASSLGTGIDEQYF. Combining the CDR3 with reference TRBV28 and TRBJ2-7 gives the whole variable domain DVKVTQSSRYLVKRTGEKVFLECVQDMDHENMFWYRQDPGLGLRLIYFSYDVKMKEKGDIPEGYSVSREKKERFSLILESASTNQTSMYLCASSLGTGIDEQYFGPGTRLTVT.

The chain couples TRBV30 to TRBJ1-3, with D uncertain. CDR1 is GTSNPN, CDR2 SVGIG, per germline (reference sequence). The CDR3 loop spans 12 amino acids. The CDR3 here is CGAASSGNTIYF. CDR3 nucleotide sequence: TGTGGGGCAGCGAGCTCTGGAAACACCATATATTTT.

The rearrangement uses TRBV6-5 and TRBJ2-7; TRBD2 agrees at 8 bases. V dropped 0 bases and J dropped 3; count of bases not matched to a gene: 7. Germline CDR1 reads MNHEY; CDR2 reads SVGAGI. The CDR3 contains 16 residues. CDR3 residues: CASSYSLGAGVYEQYF. The DNA for the CDR3 is TGTGCCAGCAGTTACTCATTAGGAGCGGGAGTCTACGAGCAGTACTTC.

The chain links TRBV28 to TRBJ2-1; unclear D gene. The V and J ends lost 3 bases and 12 bases respectively, with 15 bases between them. The CDR3 is 13 residues long. Germline CDR1 reads MDHEN; CDR2 reads SYDVKM. The CDR3 reads CASSFPFSGGQFF. In nucleotides, the CDR3 is TGTGCCAGCAGTTTTCCATTTTCAGGTGGGCAGTTCTTC.

This sequence joins TRBV5-6 and TRBJ2-5; TRBD1 agrees at 10 bases. Losses at the gene ends were 3 bases for V and 4 bases for J; bases not matched to a gene: 3. In germline, CDR1 is SGHDT, CDR2 YYEEEE. The CDR3 contains 14 residues. The CDR3 reads CASSSTGGRETQYF. CDR3 nucleotides: TGTGCCAGCAGCTCGACAGGGGGCAGAGAGACCCAGTACTTC.

The rearrangement links TRBV3-1 (or the pseudogene TRBV3-2) to TRBJ2-1; TRBD2 matches 10 bases. Germline V gives CDR1 LGHDT, CDR2 YNNKEL (reference sequence). V was clipped by 3 bases and J by 7 bases; unmatched bases: 15. There are 18 residues in the CDR3. CDR3 in DNA: TGTGCCAGCAGCCATCAGGCGGAAGGGGGACTAGCGATTAATGAGCAGTTCTTC. Protein product: CASSHQAEGGLAINEQFF.

The V gene is TRBV6-6, the J gene TRBJ1-2, with D possibly TRBD1 on 5 matching bases. Germline lookup yields CDR1 MNHNY and CDR2 SVGAGI (reference sequence). The CDR3 has 16 amino acids. V lost 2 bases, J lost 2 bases, and 15 bases lay in between. CDR3 region: CASSYTPGAENYGYTF. The CDR3 nucleotides are TGTGCCAGCAGTTACACACCCGGGGCGGAAAACTATGGCTACACCTTC.

The V and J genes are TRBV6-5 and TRBJ2-3; D not resolved. V dropped 4 bases and J dropped 5 bases, with 10 bases sitting between them. This CDR3 region has 13 residues. In germline, CDR1 is MNHEY, CDR2 SVGAGI. This CDR3 reads CASSFRTRDTQYF. The CDR3 region has the DNA TGTGCCAGCAGTTTCAGGACGAGAGATACGCAGTATTTT.